This paragraph covers one T cell receptor beta chain sequence. The data derive from a study of early T cells in non-severe SARS-CoV-2 infection. The wider study: Bulk RNA isolated from unsorted whole blood underwent sequencing; chains were not paired.

Unique molecular identifier tags were affixed to discrete cDNA molecules. TCRdb redid the calling of the 5' RACE reads with MiXCR, one entry per CDR3 protein. This repertoire shows about 68,000 distinct CDR3 sequences, approximately 11% found once; its top ten account for 6.4%. Source material: whole blood. The clonotype originates from an adult who was a healthcare worker with PCR-confirmed SARS-CoV-2 infection or an uninfected control (not recorded which).

The CDR3 coding sequence is TGTGCCAGCAGTAACCAACCCGGGACGGTGTATAGCAATCAGCCCCAGCATTTT. Translation: CASSNQPGTVYSNQPQHF. This chain uses TRBV6-6 with TRBJ1-5; possible D gene TRBD1, 5 bases. CDR3 length: 18 residues. Per germline, CDR1 MNHNY and CDR2 SVGAGI (reference sequence). Trimming took 5 bases from V and 0 from J, leaving 20 bases between them.